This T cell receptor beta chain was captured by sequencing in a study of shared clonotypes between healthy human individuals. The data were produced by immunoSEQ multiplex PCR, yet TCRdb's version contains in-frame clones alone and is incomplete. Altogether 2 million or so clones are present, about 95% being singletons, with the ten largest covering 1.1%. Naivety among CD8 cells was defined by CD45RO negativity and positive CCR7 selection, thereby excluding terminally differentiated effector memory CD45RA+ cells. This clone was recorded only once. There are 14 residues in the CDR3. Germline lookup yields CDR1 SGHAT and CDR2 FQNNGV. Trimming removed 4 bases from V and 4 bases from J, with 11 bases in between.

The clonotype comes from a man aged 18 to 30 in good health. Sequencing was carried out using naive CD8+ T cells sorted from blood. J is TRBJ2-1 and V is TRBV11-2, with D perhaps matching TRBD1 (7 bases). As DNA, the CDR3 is TGTGCCAGCAGCTCGGAGGGGGCTTACAATGAGCAGTTCTTC. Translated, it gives CASSSEGAYNEQFF.